The 20 T cell receptor beta chains reported below all come from one sample, sequenced in a study of shared T cell receptors in the human thymus (dated by TCRdb to the early 2020s). The library was obtained by the immunoSEQ multiplex PCR assay. TCRdb limited this immuneACCESS table to in-frame rearrangements with V and J called. A share of clones is missing; checked studies link under half to unresolved V genes, and the rest is unexplained. This sample has about 500,000 clones in its table, and approximately 80% of those were observed once. Together, the top ten hold 0.013% of the sample. The data were also submitted as part of a second study, on human thymus T cells.

Material: thymocytes. The receptors derive from a boy less than two years old with a congenital heart defect. Donor details come from another sample of the same person, matched by shared clones.

The rearrangement uses TRBV30 and TRBJ1-4, with D perhaps matching TRBD1 (6 bases). The V gene's germline CDR1 is GTSNPN and CDR2 SVGIG (reference sequence). The CDR3 is 13 amino acids. V shed 5 bases and J shed 8 bases, with 15 bases lying between them. The CDR3 bases are TGTGCCTGGGGGGGCCCGCCTTTAGAAAAACTGTTTTTT. Its translation: CAWGGPPLEKLFF.

This chain uses TRBV7-3 with TRBJ2-7; 9 nucleotides agree with TRBD2. CDR1 is SGHTA, CDR2 FQGTGA, per germline. The CDR3 spans 17 residues. The V and J ends lost 1 base and 2 bases, in that order; junction bases with no gene match: 9. CDR3 loop: CASSLRSPSGITYEQYF. The DNA for the CDR3 is TGTGCCAGCAGCTTAAGGTCCCCTAGCGGGATCACCTACGAGCAGTACTTC.

The chain couples TRBV4-1 to TRBJ2-4, with D perhaps matching TRBD2 (5 bases). V lost 3 bases and J lost 6, with 12 bases in between. This CDR3 region has 14 residues. Germline lookup yields CDR1 MGHRA and CDR2 YSYEKL. DNA for the CDR3: TGCGCCAGCAGCCATGAGGGTCTGGGAAACATTCAGTACTTC. As protein: CASSHEGLGNIQYF.

The V and J genes are TRBV9 and TRBJ2-2, with D perhaps TRBD2 (5 bases). Per the germline V gene, CDR1 is SGDLS and CDR2 is YYNGEE. The CDR3 totals 18 residues. The V end lost 4 bases, the J end lost 5 bases, and 24 bases lay between the germline ends. CDR3: CASSPQSPDAGETGELFF. CDR3 DNA: TGTGCCAGCAGCCCCCAATCTCCTGACGCCGGGGAGACCGGGGAGCTGTTTTTT.

The chain couples TRBV5-6 to TRBJ2-7, with 8 positions matching TRBD1. Trimming removed 4 bases from V and 5 bases from J; junction bases left unmatched: 14. The CDR3 spans 16 residues. Looked up from germline, CDR1 is SGHDT and CDR2 is YYEEEE. The CDR3 nucleotides read TGTGCCAGCAGCCCCGGGCGGGCCAGGGGGCGTCACGAGCAGTACTTC. Amino acid sequence: CASSPGRARGRHEQYF.

The gene calls are TRBV14 and TRBJ2-1; 8 bases agree with TRBD2. There are 15 residues in the CDR3. Trimming cost V 3 bases and J 5 bases; bases outside gene matches: 6. Germline loops: CDR1 SGHDN, CDR2 FVKESK. The DNA of the CDR3 is TGTGCCAGCAGCCAGACTAGCGCGGAGAACAATGAGCAGTTCTTC. Its translation: CASSQTSAENNEQFF.

CDR3 region: CASRAGTMNTEAFF. In nucleotides, the CDR3 is TGTGCCAGCAGGGCCGGGACAATGAACACTGAAGCTTTCTTT. The rearrangement uses TRBV6-6 and TRBJ1-1, with a possible D match to TRBD1 (6 bases). The germline V gene encodes CDR1 MNHNY and CDR2 SVGAGI (reference sequence). Between the trimmed V and J ends, which lost 6 bases and 0 bases, there was a span of 11 bases. This CDR3 contains 14 residues.

Only a few counts were recorded for this clone. This rearrangement joins TRBV5-1 to TRBJ2-1; 15 nucleotides agree with TRBD2. J lost 8 bases, V lost 5 bases, and 8 bases had no gene match. This CDR3 comprises 16 residues. Germline assignment: CDR1 SGHRS and CDR2 YFSETQ. CDR3 sequence (DNA): TGCGCCAGCAGTCCCCGGACTAGCGGGAGGGAGGATGAGCAGTTCTTC. Translating it yields CASSPRTSGREDEQFF.

The chain employs TRBV6-1 and TRBJ2-3; D remains unclear. Germline V gene lookup returns CDR1 MNHNS and CDR2 SASEGT. V lost 6 bases, J lost 6 bases, and 13 bases lay in between. There are 13 residues in the CDR3. The CDR3 DNA reads TGTGCCAGCAGCCCGACTCCCGTGGATACGCAGTATTTT. Translated, it gives CASSPTPVDTQYF.

J is TRBJ2-7 and V is TRBV11-2; 9 nucleotides align to TRBD2. The germline V gene has CDR1 SGHAT and CDR2 FQNNGV. V gave up 1 base and J gave up 5 bases; unmatched junction bases: 9. This CDR3 has 16 amino acids. Here the CDR3 reads CASSLGRLAGKDEQYF. The CDR3, as DNA: TGTGCCAGCAGCTTAGGTCGTCTAGCGGGGAAGGACGAGCAGTACTTC.

The V and J genes are TRBV27 and TRBJ2-7, with D unresolved. CDR1 is MNHEY, CDR2 SMNVEV, per germline (reference sequence). The CDR3 runs to 16 residues. Trimming took 0 bases from V and 0 from J, leaving 12 bases between them. CDR3 region: CASSLSLTTSSYEQYF. DNA for the CDR3: TGTGCCAGCAGTTTATCCCTCACTACAAGCTCCTACGAGCAGTACTTC.

The V call is TRBV25-1, the J call TRBJ1-1, with D possibly TRBD1 on 6 matching bases. CDR3 length: 14 residues. Germline V gene sequence: CDR1 MGHDK, CDR2 SYGVNS. Trimming took 4 bases from V and 7 from J, leaving 16 bases between them. CDR3 residues: CASSARDNPIEAFF. The CDR3 region has the DNA TGTGCCAGCAGTGCCCGGGACAATCCTATTGAAGCTTTCTTT.

The gene calls are TRBV7-9 and TRBJ2-7; D is unclear. V was shortened by 11 bases and J by 4 bases, with 6 bases between the two germline ends. CDR3 length: 9 residues. Looked up from germline, CDR1 is SEHNR and CDR2 is FQNEAQ (reference sequence). The CDR3 DNA reads as TGTGCCGGAGCATACGAGCAGTACTTC. Residues: CAGAYEQYF.

The V call is TRBV5-6, the J call TRBJ2-5, with 9 bases lining up with TRBD2. Trimming at V came to 0 bases and at J to 2 bases, leaving 11 bases not matched to a gene. This CDR3 spans 18 amino acids. The germline V gene encodes CDR1 SGHDT and CDR2 YYEEEE. The CDR3 DNA sequence: TGTGCCAGCAGCTTGGCCCAGGGGCGACTAGCGGTTCAAGAGACCCAGTACTTC. It encodes CASSLAQGRLAVQETQYF.

The CDR3 DNA is TGTGCCAGTAGTATAGATTCTGAGGGCTCCTACAATGAGCAGTTCTTC. Protein sequence: CASSIDSEGSYNEQFF. The chain employs TRBV19 and TRBJ2-1; a possible D gene is TRBD2 (5 bases). The CDR3 contains 16 residues. Trimming removed 0 bases from V and 0 bases from J, with 9 bases in between. Germline CDR1 is LNHDA and CDR2 is SQIVND (reference sequence).

This clone was observed a handful of times. V gene TRBV11-3 combines with J gene TRBJ2-3; 7 bases map to TRBD1. The V segment lost 3 bases and the J segment 1 base; nucleotides outside the gene matches: 7. This CDR3 has 16 residues. CDR1 and CDR2 (germline): SGHNT, YENEEA. The CDR3 is CASSFRGTVGTDTQYF. The CDR3 nucleotides are TGTGCCAGCAGCTTCCGAGGGACAGTTGGCACAGATACGCAGTATTTT.

This clone was found once. J is TRBJ2-1 and V is TRBV7-3, with D possibly being TRBD2 (6 bases). V lost 1 base and J 4 bases, leaving 14 bases between the germline ends. The germline gives CDR1 SGHTA, CDR2 FQGTGA. There are 16 residues in the CDR3. The CDR3 DNA reads as TGTGCCAGCAGCTTAATGGGACTCAAAGCTTACAATGAGCAGTTCTTC. Translating it yields CASSLMGLKAYNEQFF.

CDR3 coding DNA: TGCGCCAGCAGCCAAACGGCGGGAGGTTTCTACGAGCAGTACTTC. It codes for CASSQTAGGFYEQYF. The chain joins TRBV4-1 to TRBJ2-7, with TRBD2 identical over 8 bases. The CDR3 spans 15 residues. The V segment lost 2 bases and the J segment 3 bases; nucleotides outside the gene matches: 6. Germline assignment: CDR1 MGHRA and CDR2 YSYEKL.

The gene calls are TRBV2 and TRBJ1-5; the match to TRBD1 covers 8 bases. Germline trimming cut 7 bases from V and 3 bases from J; bases unmatched to any gene: 5. The CDR3 spans 14 residues. Looked up from germline, CDR1 is SNHLY and CDR2 is FYNNEI. In DNA form, the CDR3 reads TGTGCCAGCATGGGCAGGGGGCACAATCAGCCCCAGCATTTT. Its translation: CASMGRGHNQPQHF.

CDR3 sequence: CASSQLGLEGREQFF. In DNA, the CDR3 is TGTGCCAGCAGCCAACTCGGACTAGAGGGGCGTGAGCAGTTCTTC. The chain is built from TRBV4-2 and TRBJ2-1; 7 bases agree with TRBD2. The junction had 10 bases not matched to a gene; V was cut back by 2 bases and J by 9 bases. This CDR3 comprises 15 residues. The V gene's germline CDR1 is LGHNA and CDR2 YNFKEQ.